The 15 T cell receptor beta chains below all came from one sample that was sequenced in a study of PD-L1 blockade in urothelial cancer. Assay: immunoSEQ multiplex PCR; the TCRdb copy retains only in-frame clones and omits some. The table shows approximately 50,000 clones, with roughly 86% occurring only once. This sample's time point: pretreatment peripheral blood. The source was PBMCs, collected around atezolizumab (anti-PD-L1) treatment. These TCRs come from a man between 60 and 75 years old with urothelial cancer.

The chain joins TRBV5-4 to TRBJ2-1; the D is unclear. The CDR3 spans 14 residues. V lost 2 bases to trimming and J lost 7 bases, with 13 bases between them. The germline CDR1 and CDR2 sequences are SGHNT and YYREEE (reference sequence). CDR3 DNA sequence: TGTGCCAGCAGCTTACTTAAGGAGATGAATGAGCAGTTCTTC. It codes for CASSLLKEMNEQFF. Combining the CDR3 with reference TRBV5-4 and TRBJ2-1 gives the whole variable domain ETGVTQSPTHLIKTRGQQVTLRCSSQSGHNTVSWYQQALGQGPQFIFQYYREEENGRGNFPPRFSGLQFPNYSSELNVNALELDDSALYLCASSLLKEMNEQFFGPGTRLTVL.

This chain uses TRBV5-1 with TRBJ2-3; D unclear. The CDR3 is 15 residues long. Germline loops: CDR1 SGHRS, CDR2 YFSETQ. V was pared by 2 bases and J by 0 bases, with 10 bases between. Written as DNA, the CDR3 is TGCGCCAGCAGCTTCCCCACTGCTAGCACAGATACGCAGTATTTT. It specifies CASSFPTASTDTQYF.

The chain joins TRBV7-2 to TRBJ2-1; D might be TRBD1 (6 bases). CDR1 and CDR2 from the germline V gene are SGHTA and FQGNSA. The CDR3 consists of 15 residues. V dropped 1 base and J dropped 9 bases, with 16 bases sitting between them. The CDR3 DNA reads TGTGCCAGCAGCTTAGGGGGGCTCAGCATGGGTGAGCAGTTCTTC. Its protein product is CASSLGGLSMGEQFF.

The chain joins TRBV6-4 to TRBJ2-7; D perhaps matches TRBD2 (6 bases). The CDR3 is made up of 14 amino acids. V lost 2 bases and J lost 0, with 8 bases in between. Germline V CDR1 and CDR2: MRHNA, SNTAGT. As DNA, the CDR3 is TGTGCCAGCAGTGACAACGGGGGCTCCTACGAGCAGTACTTC. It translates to CASSDNGGSYEQYF.

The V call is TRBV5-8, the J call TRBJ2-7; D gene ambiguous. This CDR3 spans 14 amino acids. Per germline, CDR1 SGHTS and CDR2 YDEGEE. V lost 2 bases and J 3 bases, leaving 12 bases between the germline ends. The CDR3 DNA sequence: TGTGCCAGCAGCTTTCGATCCACGGGCTACGAGCAGTACTTC. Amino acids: CASSFRSTGYEQYF.

The CDR3 region is CASRLAGGGETQYF. The CDR3 coding sequence is TGTGCCAGCAGATTGGCGGGGGGAGGAGAGACCCAGTACTTC. V usage is TRBV14 and J usage is TRBJ2-5; the match to TRBD2 covers 8 bases. The length of the CDR3 is 14 residues. CDR1 and CDR2 from the germline V gene are SGHDN and FVKESK. V dropped 6 bases and J dropped 4; count of bases not matched to a gene: 7.

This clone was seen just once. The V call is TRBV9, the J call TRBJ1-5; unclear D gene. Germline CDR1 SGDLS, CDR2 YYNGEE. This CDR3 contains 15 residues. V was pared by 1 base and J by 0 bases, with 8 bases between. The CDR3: CASSVSGYSNQPQHF. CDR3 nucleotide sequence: TGTGCCAGCAGCGTATCAGGCTATAGCAATCAGCCCCAGCATTTT.

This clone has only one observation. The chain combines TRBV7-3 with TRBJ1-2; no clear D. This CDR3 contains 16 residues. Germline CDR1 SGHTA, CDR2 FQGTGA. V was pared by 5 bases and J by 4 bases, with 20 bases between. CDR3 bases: TGTGCCAGCAGCCCGGGAAGCGGGGAAGGTGGCTATGGCTACACCTTC. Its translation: CASSPGSGEGGYGYTF.

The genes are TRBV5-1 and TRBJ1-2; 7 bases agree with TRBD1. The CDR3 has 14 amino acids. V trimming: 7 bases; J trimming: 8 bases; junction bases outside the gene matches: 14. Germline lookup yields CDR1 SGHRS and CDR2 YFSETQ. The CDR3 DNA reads TGCGCCAGCGTCCGGGACAGTGGGTATGAGGGCTACACCTTC. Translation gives CASVRDSGYEGYTF.

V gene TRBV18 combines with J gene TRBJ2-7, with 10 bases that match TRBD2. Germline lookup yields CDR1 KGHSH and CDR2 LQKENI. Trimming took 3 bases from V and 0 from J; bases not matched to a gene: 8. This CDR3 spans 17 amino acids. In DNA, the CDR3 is TGTGCCAGCTCACCGTACATTAGGACTAGCGGCTCCTACGAGCAGTACTTC. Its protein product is CASSPYIRTSGSYEQYF.

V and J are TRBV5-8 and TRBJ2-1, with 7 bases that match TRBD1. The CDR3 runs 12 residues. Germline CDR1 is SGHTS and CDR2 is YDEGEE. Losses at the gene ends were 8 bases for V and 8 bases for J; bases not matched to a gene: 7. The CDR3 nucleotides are TGTGCCAGTCTGACAGGGTGGGATGAGCAGTTCTTC. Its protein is CASLTGWDEQFF.

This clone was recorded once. The chain's CDR3 is CSVQVSLGTQYF. For the CDR3, the DNA is TGCAGCGTTCAGGTCTCGCTGGGGACCCAGTACTTC. This sequence joins TRBV29-1 and TRBJ2-5; D is unresolved. Trimming cost V 5 bases and J 7 bases, with 14 bases left between them. The germline V gene has CDR1 SQVTM and CDR2 ANQGSEA. This CDR3 is 12 amino acids long.

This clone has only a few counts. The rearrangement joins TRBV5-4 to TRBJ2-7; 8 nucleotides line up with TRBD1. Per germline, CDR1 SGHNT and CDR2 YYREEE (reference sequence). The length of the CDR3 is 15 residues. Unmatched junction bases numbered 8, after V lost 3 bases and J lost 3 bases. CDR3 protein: CASSYRDRTFYEQYF. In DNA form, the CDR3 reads TGTGCCAGCAGCTACCGGGACAGGACTTTCTACGAGCAGTACTTC.

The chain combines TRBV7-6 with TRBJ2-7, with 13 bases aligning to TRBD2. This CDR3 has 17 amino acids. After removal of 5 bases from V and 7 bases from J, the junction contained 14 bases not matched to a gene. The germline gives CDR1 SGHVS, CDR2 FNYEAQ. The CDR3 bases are TGTGCCAGCAGCCCTAGCTGGCGGGGGACTAGCGGGAAGGAGCAGTACTTC. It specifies CASSPSWRGTSGKEQYF. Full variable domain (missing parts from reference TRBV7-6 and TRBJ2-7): GAGVSQSPRYKVTKRGQDVALRCDPISGHVSLYWYRQALGQGPEFLTYFNYEAQQDKSGLPNDRFSAERPEGSISTLTIQRTEQRDSAMYRCASSPSWRGTSGKEQYFGPGTRLTVT.

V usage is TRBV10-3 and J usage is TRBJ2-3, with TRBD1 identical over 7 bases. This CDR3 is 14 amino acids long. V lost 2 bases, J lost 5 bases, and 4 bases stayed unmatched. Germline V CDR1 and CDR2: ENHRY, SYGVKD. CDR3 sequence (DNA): TGTGCCATCAGTGAGACAGGGGCTGAAGATACGCAGTATTTT. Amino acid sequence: CAISETGAEDTQYF.